This T cell receptor (beta chain) was captured in a study of T cells in Graves' hyperthyroidism and ophthalmopathy. Findings and caveats of the study: Most expanded thyroid clonotypes above 0.001 also appeared in blood.

TCR beta CDR3 region amplification was performed from RNA transcripts. The HTBI primer set was used in a first-round RT-PCR of the TCR CDR3. MiXCR, run by TCRdb on the multiplex PCR reads, gives a single entry per CDR3 protein. The repertoire holds more than 450,000 distinct CDR3 sequences, around 15% seen once, with approximately 15% in the top ten. This clonotype was recorded many times. Its antigen is still unknown. V was pared by 5 bases and J by 4 bases, with 17 bases between. The length of the CDR3 is 15 residues. In germline, CDR1 is MDHEN, CDR2 SYDVKM. Hyperthyroidism, newly diagnosed and lasting under 2 months, affected patients aged 18 to 65. Uncontrolled infection, other autoimmune disease, pregnancy or lactation excluded patients.

The clonotype comes from a woman in her thirties or forties with Graves' hyperthyroidism. The genes are TRBV28 and TRBJ2-5, with D possibly matching TRBD2 (5 bases). The sequencing sample was made of blood. CDR3 region: CASSRPGSGGETQYF. The CDR3 DNA reads TGTGCCAGCAGTCGACCCGGTAGTGGAGGAGAGACCCAGTACTTC.